This TCR beta chain was found in a study of OX40 agonist ivuxolimab in advanced cancers. Looking at the study overall: The costimulatory receptor OX40 (CD134) was targeted by ivuxolimab, a fully human IgG2 agonistic monoclonal antibody. Of the 50 to 55 dose-escalation patients, hepatocellular carcinoma was present in approximately 20, melanoma in approximately 15, renal cell carcinoma in 9 and head and neck cancer in 9. Partial responses were achieved by three dose-escalation patients, of whom one had hepatocellular carcinoma and two had cutaneous melanoma. The paper describes the monotherapy dose-escalation part (N of about 47 patients) of the phase I trial of ivuxolimab. Intravenous ivuxolimab was administered to patients every 2 weeks at six dose levels: 0.01, 0.1, 0.3, 1.5, 3 and 10 mg/kg. Prior anti-PD-1, anti-PD-L1 or anti-CTLA-4 therapy was permitted, and checkpoint inhibitors had been received by roughly 42% of dose-escalation patients. The purpose of peripheral TCRbeta sequencing was to test whether ivuxolimab changed TCR sequence diversity and led to clonal T-cell expansion. In the dose-escalation cohort, approximately 80% of patients were male, and the mean age was roughly 56 years with a range of roughly 20 to 79.

This clone was counted once. Its antigen specificity is not known. Base qualities are not provided; no much larger clone lies one nucleotide away. Beyond this particular receptor, the publication reports: On average, CD8+ T cells showed more expanded clones than CD4+ T cells after ivuxolimab. Low levels of normalized T-cell clonal expansion were also seen in some nonresponding patients. At doses of 0.1 to 3.0 mg/kg, clonal expansion of both CD4+ and CD8+ T cells in blood was seen between baseline and week 6. The antigen specificity of the peripheral T cells that underwent clonal expansion was not determined. Partial responders in the 0.1-3.0 mg/kg groups had among the lowest normalized peripheral clonal expansion, especially among CD8+ T cells.

Genomic DNA was extracted from sorted cells for sequencing of the TCRbeta CDR3 region. The immunoSEQ Assay was used to sequence the TCRbeta CDR3 regions. TCRdb re-hosts the immuneACCESS table, in-frame sequences only. Its copies lack some clones; in the studies checked, an unresolved V gene accounts for under half of them, and the cause for the rest is not known. The sample data list approximately 84,000 clones, and approximately 86% of these were observed just once. The ten largest clones represent 2% of the sample. The CDR3 runs 18 residues from the cysteine to the phenylalanine. CDR3 DNA is the only sequence kept; it has 54 bases, read in frame from the first base. Trimming takes 3 bases off V and 6 bases off J; junction bases not matched to a gene: 18. The germline V gene supplies CDR1 MNHNS and CDR2 SASEGT. The trial excluded patients who had a history of autoimmune disease or were on systemic immunosuppression. In every dose cohort, peripheral blood was drawn for TCR sequencing at baseline, cycle 4 day 1, and cycle 7 day 1. Samples came from an open-label, multicenter, first-in-human phase I dose-escalation trial of ivuxolimab. Adults with locally advanced or metastatic melanoma, renal cell carcinoma, hepatocellular carcinoma or head and neck squamous cell carcinoma were enrolled in the trial. Before TCR sequencing, CD4+ T cells and CD8+ T cells were sorted from peripheral blood as separate populations.

This receptor was taken from an adult with an advanced solid tumor such as melanoma, head and neck, liver or kidney cancer. This material consisted of CD4+ or CD8+ T cells sorted from blood, taken in a trial of the OX40 agonist ivuxolimab. Rearrangement joined TRBV6-1 to TRBJ1-2, with 8 central nucleotides matching TRBD1. The nucleotides read TGTGCCAGCAGTGACCTAGACAGGGGTTTATTGTGGGGCCATGGCTACACCTTC. Translated, it reads CASSDLDRGLLWGHGYTF.